This TCR beta chain was documented in a study of CD8 T cells in Susac syndrome. Germline CDR1 and CDR2: SQVTM and ANQGSEA. This CDR3 has 13 amino acids. Trimming removed 6 bases from V and 1 base from J; junction bases left unmatched: 4. Random hexamers primed reverse transcription of roughly 0.5 to 1 ug RNA. TCRdb used MiXCR to reprocess the immunoSEQ multiplex PCR reads, holding one entry per CDR3 protein. The data show 150,000 to 200,000 distinct CDR3 sequences, 90% to 95% seen once. Sequenced input: CD4+ T cells from PBMCs. V and J are TRBV29-1 and TRBJ2-5; 8 positions match TRBD1. This receptor was taken from a human donor in good health. The CDR3 loop reads CSVQDRGQETQYF. The CDR3 nucleotides read TGCAGCGTCCAAGACAGGGGCCAAGAGACCCAGTACTTC.